The 30 T cell receptor beta chains below were found in one sample sequenced in a study of cytomegalovirus exposure and HLA in healthy donors. Profiling relied on immunoSEQ multiplex PCR, and the TCRdb table lists in-frame clones only, not all of them. Here the sample spans about 98,000 clones, about 83% being singletons. The sequencing input was PBMCs. These TCRs come from a woman in her twenties or thirties in good health and CMV-seronegative.

This clone occurred once. The V and J genes are TRBV6-1 and TRBJ1-5, with D possibly being TRBD1 (5 bases). Trimming took off 7 bases at V and 2 bases at J, with 15 bases between the two ends. The CDR3 has 15 residues. CDR1 is MNHNS, CDR2 SASEGT, per germline. The CDR3 protein is CASTRGISGNQPQHF. The CDR3 DNA reads TGTGCCAGCACAAGGGGCATTTCTGGCAATCAGCCCCAGCATTTT.

This clone was counted once. This chain links TRBV7-2 with TRBJ1-2; possible D gene TRBD1, 5 bases. The CDR3 covers 17 residues. The germline V gene has CDR1 SGHTA and CDR2 FQGNSA. Deletions cut 5 bases from V and 4 bases from J, with 23 bases between. CDR3 bases: TGTGCCAGCAGCCCGTATTATCGGGGGAAGGGTGGCTATGGCTACACCTTC. Translated: CASSPYYRGKGGYGYTF.

The chain is built from TRBV27 and TRBJ2-3; 8 nucleotides match TRBD2. CDR1 is MNHEY and CDR2 is SMNVEV in the germline V gene (reference sequence). The CDR3 length is 18 residues. J lost 3 bases, V lost 1 base, and 12 bases had no gene match. The CDR3 coding sequence is TGTGCCAGCAGTTTATTTGGCAGTAGGCGGGGGGCGACAGATACGCAGTATTTT. Translated, it gives CASSLFGSRRGATDTQYF.

The CDR3 sequence is CASGTGGYSGNTIYF. The CDR3 DNA follows: TGTGCCAGCGGAACGGGGGGATACTCTGGAAACACCATATATTTT. The chain recombines TRBV27 with TRBJ1-3, with D maybe TRBD1 (5 bases). The CDR3 is made up of 15 amino acids. CDR1 is MNHEY, CDR2 SMNVEV, per germline (reference sequence). The V gene lost 8 bases and the J gene lost 0 bases, with 14 bases spanning the gap.

The rearrangement uses TRBV11-2 and TRBJ1-2; D gene uncertain. Germline CDR1 SGHAT, CDR2 FQNNGV. The CDR3 has 13 residues. V lost 1 base and J 10 bases, leaving 13 bases between the germline ends. CDR3 DNA: TGTGCCAGCAGCTTAGGGTACAACAGACACTACACCTTC. The encoded protein is CASSLGYNRHYTF.

The CDR3 DNA reads TGCAGTGCAGGGGGCAACTATGGCTACACCTTC. This encodes CSAGGNYGYTF. This chain connects TRBV20-1 to TRBJ1-2, with 7 bases fitting TRBD1. CDR3 length: 11 residues. Losses at the gene ends were 6 bases for V and 2 bases for J; bases not matched to a gene: 0. Per germline, CDR1 DFQATT and CDR2 SNEGSKA (reference sequence).

The chain uses TRBV9 and TRBJ2-3; D ambiguous. Germline V gene sequence: CDR1 SGDLS, CDR2 YYNGEE. The CDR3 spans 13 residues. The V end lost 7 bases, the J end lost 2 bases, and 11 bases lay between the germline ends. For the CDR3, the DNA is TGTGCCAGCTCTTCAAGCCCCACAGATACGCAGTATTTT. Encoded protein: CASSSSPTDTQYF.

This chain links TRBV6-5 with TRBJ2-1, with D perhaps matching TRBD2 (5 bases). Germline CDR1 and CDR2: MNHEY and SVGAGI. V dropped 10 bases and J dropped 3 bases, with 19 bases sitting between them. The CDR3 is 15 amino acids. Here the CDR3 reads CATLLALGSYNEQFF. CDR3 coding DNA: TGTGCCACTCTTTTAGCGTTGGGGAGCTACAATGAGCAGTTCTTC.

This clone was counted only a few times. J is TRBJ2-2 and V is TRBV4-1; possibly TRBD2 for D (5 bases). The CDR3 has 14 amino acids. Germline V gene data show CDR1 as MGHRA and CDR2 as YSYEKL. Trimming left V 5 bases short and J 5 bases short, with 12 bases between. Here the CDR3 reads CASSFGENTGELFF. The CDR3 coding sequence is TGCGCCAGCAGCTTCGGGGAGAATACCGGGGAGCTGTTTTTT.

The chain carries TRBV16 and TRBJ1-1; D is ambiguous. The V and J ends lost 4 bases and 0 bases respectively, with 9 bases between them. Germline CDR1 is KGHSY and CDR2 is FQNENV. The CDR3 sequence is 14 residues long. In DNA, the CDR3 is TGTGCCAGCAGCCCCCGGCAGGTGAACACTGAAGCTTTCTTT. Its protein is CASSPRQVNTEAFF.

Here the CDR3 DNA reads TGTGCCAGCAGTCCCCTGCCCGCTAGCGAGATCTACAATGAGCAGTTCTTC. Its translation: CASSPLPASEIYNEQFF. This sequence joins TRBV27 and TRBJ2-1; a weak D match, TRBD2 (6 bases). Germline-derived CDR1 and CDR2 are MNHEY and SMNVEV (reference sequence). This CDR3 spans 17 amino acids. Trimming removed 5 bases from V and 3 bases from J, with 20 bases in between.

This clone was detected a few times. The V call is TRBV5-1, the J call TRBJ2-1, with D possibly being TRBD2 (6 bases). Trimming took off 7 bases at V and 0 bases at J, with 11 bases between the two ends. From germline, CDR1 is SGHRS and CDR2 YFSETQ. CDR3 length: 14 residues. The CDR3, as DNA: TGCGCCAGCGGAGGGTTTGGCTCCTACAATGAGCAGTTCTTC. Translated: CASGGFGSYNEQFF.

The chain is built from TRBV19 and TRBJ1-5, with 7 positions matching TRBD1. Germline V gene data show CDR1 as LNHDA and CDR2 as SQIVND (reference sequence). This CDR3 is 13 amino acids long. The trim removed 4 bases at V and 7 bases at J, leaving 4 bases unmatched. The CDR3 DNA reads as TGTGCCAGTAGTACCAGGGGGGACCAGCCCCAGCATTTT. This sequence encodes CASSTRGDQPQHF.

This clone has a single count. This rearrangement joins TRBV6-1 to TRBJ2-5; D not certain. Germline V gives CDR1 MNHNS, CDR2 SASEGT. V was clipped by 1 base and J by 4 bases, with 10 bases between them. CDR3 length equals 14 residues. The CDR3 loop reads CASSEGGTPETQYF. As DNA, the CDR3 is TGTGCCAGCAGTGAAGGCGGTACCCCAGAGACCCAGTACTTC.

The genes are TRBV6-1 and TRBJ2-7; D is uncertain. V was pared by 0 bases and J by 2 bases, with 23 bases between. The CDR3 contains 19 residues. Germline CDR1 is MNHNS and CDR2 is SASEGT. The CDR3 loop reads CASSEALVVGTADTYEQYF. The CDR3 DNA sequence: TGTGCCAGCAGTGAAGCGTTAGTAGTCGGAACAGCCGACACCTACGAGCAGTACTTC.

The chain has TRBV4-1 and TRBJ1-2; D remains unclear. Germline loops: CDR1 MGHRA, CDR2 YSYEKL. CDR3 length: 15 residues. V shed 0 bases and J shed 1 base, with 9 bases lying between them. CDR3 region: CASSQDRAGNYGYTF. The DNA of the CDR3 is TGCGCCAGCAGCCAAGATCGGGCGGGTAACTATGGCTACACCTTC.

V and J are TRBV28 and TRBJ2-7; 7 bases are shared with TRBD2. The ends lost 5 bases at V and 0 bases at J; junction bases unmatched: 10. The CDR3 has 16 amino acids. The germline gives CDR1 MDHEN, CDR2 SYDVKM. The CDR3 region is CASSPLGAGYSYEQYF. The CDR3 coding sequence is TGTGCCAGCAGTCCTCTGGGAGCGGGGTACTCCTACGAGCAGTACTTC.

V is TRBV6-5 and J is TRBJ2-7; no clear D gene. Per germline, CDR1 MNHEY and CDR2 SVGAGI. The CDR3 length is 13 residues. V shed 8 bases and J shed 0 bases, with 11 bases lying between them. The CDR3 bases are TGTGCCAGCCGCGACTCGAGCTCCTACGAGCAGTACTTC. As protein: CASRDSSSYEQYF.

This rearrangement joins TRBV2 to TRBJ1-4; D possibly corresponds to TRBD1 (6 bases). The CDR3 covers 16 residues. The V gene lost 6 bases and the J gene lost 3 bases, with 17 bases spanning the gap. The V gene's germline CDR1 is SNHLY and CDR2 FYNNEI. The CDR3: CASSKKGGPANEKLFF. DNA for the CDR3: TGTGCCAGCAGCAAAAAGGGGGGGCCCGCTAATGAAAAACTGTTTTTT.

The rearrangement uses TRBV4-1 and TRBJ2-1, with TRBD2 identical over 10 bases. The ends lost 0 bases at V and 4 bases at J; junction bases unmatched: 6. CDR3 length equals 17 residues. Per the germline V gene, CDR1 is MGHRA and CDR2 is YSYEKL. CDR3 amino acids: CASSQERLAGAYNEQFF. CDR3 DNA: TGCGCCAGCAGCCAAGAAAGGCTAGCGGGAGCTTACAATGAGCAGTTCTTC.

This clone was seen more than once but under ten times. The chain employs TRBV7-8 and TRBJ1-2; D possibly corresponds to TRBD1 (6 bases). The CDR3 sequence is 14 residues long. Germline V gene sequence: CDR1 SGHVS, CDR2 FQNEAQ. Trimming pared 4 bases from V and 0 bases from J, leaving 9 bases between. The CDR3 sequence: CASSSRGANYGYTF. In nucleotides, the CDR3 is TGTGCCAGCAGCTCCAGGGGCGCTAACTATGGCTACACCTTC.

The chain employs TRBV6-6 and TRBJ2-1; 8 bases match TRBD2. CDR3 size: 14 residues. In germline, CDR1 is MNHNY, CDR2 SVGAGI (reference sequence). J lost 10 bases, V lost 6 bases, and 11 bases had no gene match. The CDR3 loop reads CASSGRGAYKEQFF. The CDR3, as DNA: TGTGCCAGCAGCGGGAGGGGGGCCTATAAGGAGCAGTTCTTC.

This clone was counted a few times. This rearrangement joins TRBV10-3 to TRBJ2-2; 9 bases line up with TRBD2. Germline V gene lookup returns CDR1 ENHRY and CDR2 SYGVKD. This CDR3 has 19 amino acids. V lost 4 bases, J lost 3 bases, and 15 bases stayed unmatched. The CDR3 reads CAISAVPGEAGGHTGELFF. The CDR3 bases are TGTGCCATCAGTGCAGTCCCGGGAGAAGCGGGAGGCCACACCGGGGAGCTGTTTTTT.

This clone was seen a single time. The chain combines TRBV7-9 with TRBJ1-2; 7 nucleotides match TRBD1. The CDR3 spans 13 residues. Germline-derived CDR1 and CDR2 are SEHNR and FQNEAQ (reference sequence). After removal of 3 bases from V and 4 bases from J, the junction contained 2 bases not matched to a gene. CDR3 amino acids: CASSLGQFYGYTF. In DNA, the CDR3 is TGTGCCAGCAGCTTGGGACAGTTCTATGGCTACACCTTC.

The chain joins TRBV2 to TRBJ1-3, with a tentative D call TRBD1 (6 bases). Trimming cost V 2 bases and J 6 bases, with 14 bases left between them. The CDR3 has 15 residues. Germline CDR1 reads SNHLY; CDR2 reads FYNNEI. The chain's CDR3 is CASSEWGRGTNTIYF. For the CDR3, the DNA is TGTGCCAGCAGTGAATGGGGCAGGGGAACAAACACCATATATTTT.

This clone was detected only a few times. The chain carries TRBV9 and TRBJ1-1; 8 bases are a match to TRBD1. The length of the CDR3 is 13 residues. Per the germline V gene, CDR1 is SGDLS and CDR2 is YYNGEE. J was trimmed by 6 bases and V by 4 bases; bases with no gene match: 5. This CDR3 is CASSPGQGPEAFF. The CDR3 nucleotides read TGTGCCAGCAGCCCTGGACAGGGCCCTGAAGCTTTCTTT.

V usage is TRBV28 and J usage is TRBJ2-7; 11 bases match TRBD2. The junction had 12 bases not matched to a gene; V was cut back by 5 bases and J by 9 bases. The CDR3 has 15 amino acids. Germline CDR1 and CDR2: MDHEN and SYDVKM. The CDR3 coding sequence is TGTGCCAGCAGTCGGGGCGGGACTAGCGGCCTCAGGCAGTACTTC. It is translated as CASSRGGTSGLRQYF.

At least ten counts were recorded for this clone. The V gene is TRBV10-3, the J gene TRBJ1-4, with a weak D call TRBD1 (5 bases). Germline V gives CDR1 ENHRY, CDR2 SYGVKD. Trimming took 2 bases from V and 0 from J, leaving 22 bases between them. CDR3 length: 20 residues. The CDR3 reads CAISEPGGDPTLSTNEKLFF. The CDR3 DNA follows: TGTGCCATCAGTGAGCCGGGAGGGGATCCCACACTCTCAACTAATGAAAAACTGTTTTTT.

The rearrangement joins TRBV13 to TRBJ1-2; 9 nucleotides line up with TRBD1. The CDR3 is 15 residues long. Germline V CDR1 and CDR2: PRHDT, FYEKMQ (reference sequence). Trimming removed 1 base from V and 7 bases from J; junction bases left unmatched: 7. CDR3 nucleotides: TGTGCCAGCAGCTTAGACAGGGGGCGGACCAGTGGCTACACCTTC. Encoded protein: CASSLDRGRTSGYTF.

The rearrangement links TRBV21-1 to TRBJ1-3; the table's D call, TRBD1, has no DNA check behind it. TRBV21-1 is a pseudogene locus. This CDR3 is 13 amino acids long. As DNA, the CDR3 is TGTGCCGACCAGGGGAAGGCTGGAAACACCATATATTTT. It codes for CADQGKAGNTIYF.